The rows below give T cell receptor beta chains drawn from one sample of a study of vaccination effects on CD4 cells after COVID-19. No antigen is known for these receptors. Sequencing was performed with immunoSEQ multiplex PCR; in TCRdb, only in-frame clones are kept and a portion is missing. The profile shows fewer than 75,000 clones, about 78% of them singletons. Sample: CD4+ T cells from PBMCs cultured without peptide, taken after COVID-19 vaccination. The receptors stem from a human donor who received a COVID-19 vaccine. Each CDR3 is given with its conserved first and last residue. A D gene is named only where the DNA matches it firmly. A row's size may be missing; if present it is once, few, many or a size class.

V gene	CDR3 length	D gene	J gene	clone size	CDR3 protein	CDR3 DNA
TRBV3-1/TRBV3-2	12	NA	TRBJ2-2	NA	CASGPGVGELFF	TGTGCCAGCGGCCCGGGTGTCGGGGAGCTGTTTTTT
TRBV25-1	12	NA	TRBJ1-2	NA	CASREGNYGYTF	TGTGCCAGCAGGGAGGGGAACTATGGCTACACCTTC
TRBV13	13	NA	TRBJ2-7	NA	CASSSTGTYEQYF	TGTGCCAGCAGCTCGACAGGAACCTACGAGCAGTACTTC
TRBV13	14	NA	TRBJ2-3	NA	CASSSRLGPDTQYF	TGTGCCAGCAGCTCCCGACTAGGCCCTGATACGCAGTATTTT
TRBV4-1	16	TRBD1	TRBJ1-1	NA	CASSLIETGENTEAFF	TGCGCCAGCAGCCTAATCGAGACAGGGGAAAACACTGAAGCTTTCTTT
TRBV27	15	TRBD1	TRBJ2-1	NA	CASSLRGTGWNEQFF	TGTGCCAGCAGTTTAAGGGGGACAGGGTGGAATGAGCAGTTCTTC
TRBV12-3/TRBV12-4	13	NA	TRBJ2-5	NA	CASSLGGLETQYF	TGTGCCAGCAGTTTAGGAGGATTGGAGACCCAGTACTTC
TRBV5-6	13	NA	TRBJ1-5	NA	CASSLGRDQPQHF	TGTGCCAGCAGCTTGGGTCGAGATCAGCCCCAGCATTTT
TRBV5-1	15	NA	TRBJ2-5	NA	CASRQQGDPQETQYF	TGCGCCAGCAGACAACAGGGAGACCCCCAAGAGACCCAGTACTTC
TRBV9	15	TRBD1	TRBJ1-2	NA	CASSTSGQGVDGYTF	TGTGCCAGCAGCACTTCGGGACAGGGGGTAGATGGCTACACCTTC
TRBV6-5	14	TRBD1	TRBJ2-5	NA	CASREGQGWETQYF	TGTGCCAGCAGGGAGGGACAGGGATGGGAGACCCAGTACTTC
TRBV28	12	NA	TRBJ1-2	NA	CASSQTPYGYTF	TGTGCCAGCAGCCAGACACCGTATGGCTACACCTTC
TRBV6-1	14	NA	TRBJ1-5	NA	CASSEVGDNQPQHF	TGTGCCAGCAGTGAAGTAGGGGACAATCAGCCCCAGCATTTT
TRBV27	15	NA	TRBJ2-1	NA	CASTSFLSGAHEQFF	TGTGCCAGCACCTCCTTCTTATCCGGGGCCCATGAGCAGTTCTTC
TRBV10-3	19	TRBD2	TRBJ2-3	NA	CAISDRGLAGGVGTDTQYF	TGTGCCATCAGTGACCGAGGACTAGCGGGAGGGGTCGGCACAGATACGCAGTATTTT
TRBV5-1	16	TRBD1	TRBJ1-1	NA	CASSLVGQPMNTEAFF	TGCGCCAGCAGCTTGGTGGGACAGCCCATGAACACTGAAGCTTTCTTT
TRBV3-1/TRBV3-2	15	NA	TRBJ2-5	NA	CASSYRVQGGETQYF	TGTGCCAGCAGCTACCGGGTACAGGGTGGGGAGACCCAGTACTTC
TRBV29-1	10	NA	TRBJ2-3	few	CSVERGTQYF	TGCAGCGTTGAACGGGGGACGCAGTATTTT
TRBV10-3	12	NA	TRBJ1-2	NA	CAIKGSIYGYTF	TGTGCCATCAAGGGGTCGATTTATGGCTACACCTTC
TRBV7-2	16	NA	TRBJ2-6	NA	CASSLAGTSGANVLTF	TGTGCCAGCAGCTTAGCAGGGACCTCTGGGGCCAACGTCCTGACTTTC
TRBV5-1	14	TRBD1	TRBJ1-2	NA	CASSSEGQEAGYTF	TGCGCCAGCAGCTCCGAGGGACAGGAAGCTGGCTACACCTTC
TRBV9	14	NA	TRBJ2-3	NA	CASSVVSGTDTQYF	TGTGCCAGCAGCGTAGTCAGCGGAACAGATACGCAGTATTTT
TRBV6-5	11	NA	TRBJ2-5	NA	CASSQTGTQYF	TGTGCCAGCAGTCAGACAGGGACCCAGTACTTC
TRBV4-1	16	NA	TRBJ1-5	NA	CASSQTQDLGNQPQHF	TGCGCCAGCAGCCAAACCCAGGACTTGGGCAATCAGCCCCAGCATTTT
TRBV7-6	16	TRBD1	TRBJ1-3	NA	CASGLGTVTSGNTIYF	TGTGCCAGCGGACTCGGGACAGTCACCTCTGGAAACACCATATATTTT
TRBV18	13	NA	TRBJ2-7	NA	CASSPVRTYEQYF	TGTGCCAGCTCACCGGTCAGAACCTACGAGCAGTACTTC
TRBV29-1	16	NA	TRBJ2-3	NA	CSVEDLDGPRTDTQYF	TGCAGCGTTGAAGATCTTGACGGTCCAAGAACAGATACGCAGTATTTT
TRBV2	15	NA	TRBJ1-4	NA	CASRGETATNEKLFF	TGTGCCAGCAGGGGGGAGACAGCAACTAATGAAAAACTGTTTTTT
TRBV2	14	NA	TRBJ1-5	once	CASSDRAVNQPQHF	TGTGCCAGCAGTGACAGGGCAGTCAATCAGCCCCAGCATTTT
TRBV3-1/TRBV3-2	15	TRBD1	TRBJ1-1	few	CASSPGQTGNTEAFF	TGTGCCAGCAGCCCGGGACAGACAGGGAACACTGAAGCTTTCTTT
TRBV25-1	14	TRBD1	TRBJ2-5	NA	CASEDRGFWETQYF	TGTGCCAGCGAAGACAGGGGGTTTTGGGAGACCCAGTACTTC
TRBV19	14	NA	TRBJ1-2	NA	CASSRDRGSDGYTF	TGTGCCAGTAGTAGGGATCGTGGGTCGGATGGCTACACCTTC
TRBV2	12	NA	TRBJ2-4	NA	CASSADTNIQYF	TGTGCCAGCAGCGCCGACACGAACATTCAGTACTTC
TRBV7-2	12	TRBD2	TRBJ2-1	NA	CASSVGGSEQFF	TGTGCCAGCAGTGTTGGCGGGAGTGAGCAGTTCTTC
TRBV6-2/TRBV6-3	15	NA	TRBJ2-7	NA	CASSYSQGMSGEQYF	TGTGCCAGCAGTTACTCCCAGGGGATGAGTGGTGAGCAGTACTTC
TRBV2	15	NA	TRBJ1-2	NA	CASSTTGSGFYGYTF	TGTGCCAGCAGTACGACAGGATCTGGATTCTATGGCTACACCTTC
TRBV5-4	15	NA	TRBJ1-4	NA	CASSLGRSTNEKLFF	TGTGCCAGCAGTTTGGGACGGTCAACTAATGAAAAACTGTTTTTT
TRBV7-2	15	TRBD1	TRBJ2-1	NA	CASSPTGIRANEQFF	TGTGCCAGCAGCCCGACAGGGATTAGGGCCAATGAGCAGTTCTTC
TRBV6-5	15	TRBD1	TRBJ1-2	once	CASFRRTGGNYGYTF	TGTGCCAGCTTCCGCCGGACAGGGGGGAACTATGGCTACACCTTC
TRBV5-4	16	TRBD1	TRBJ1-1	NA	CASSLAQGVMNTEAFF	TGTGCCAGCAGCTTGGCACAGGGGGTTATGAACACTGAAGCTTTCTTT
TRBV11-3	14	TRBD1	TRBJ1-1	NA	CASSNRGGDTEAFF	TGTGCCAGCAGCAACAGGGGAGGGGACACTGAAGCTTTCTTT
TRBV27	14	NA	TRBJ2-7	NA	CASSLSVGPREQYF	TGTGCCAGCAGTTTATCGGTGGGGCCTAGGGAGCAGTACTTC
TRBV20-1	15	TRBD1	TRBJ1-5	NA	CSASRYRGSNQPQHF	TGCAGTGCTAGTAGATACAGGGGCAGCAATCAGCCCCAGCATTTT
TRBV25-1	13	NA	TRBJ1-1	NA	CASSGRDTSEAFF	TGTGCCAGCAGTGGCCGGGACACTAGTGAAGCTTTCTTT
TRBV11-2	18	NA	TRBJ2-7	once	CASSLSWSSGGSPYEQYF	TGTGCCAGCAGCTTAAGTTGGTCAAGTGGGGGGAGTCCCTACGAGCAGTACTTC
TRBV7-3	16	NA	TRBJ1-3	once	CASSLTTGSSGNTIYF	TGTGCCAGCAGCTTAACGACCGGGAGCTCTGGAAACACCATATATTTT
TRBV7-9	13	NA	TRBJ2-5	NA	CASSLRTTETQYF	TGTGCCAGCAGCTTACGGACGACGGAGACCCAGTACTTC
TRBV10-3	13	NA	TRBJ2-2	once	CAIGGSGTGELFF	TGTGCCATCGGTGGTAGCGGCACCGGGGAGCTGTTTTTT
TRBV2	15	NA	TRBJ1-3	NA	CASSEARFSGNTIYF	TGTGCCAGCAGTGAAGCGCGATTCTCTGGAAACACCATATATTTT
TRBV6-5	12	NA	TRBJ2-1	NA	CASSPTYNEQFF	TGTGCCAGCAGTCCTACATACAATGAGCAGTTCTTC
TRBV30	14	NA	TRBJ1-5	once	CAWSGQGGLGPQHF	TGTGCCTGGAGTGGGCAGGGCGGTCTTGGGCCCCAGCATTTT
TRBV27	19	NA	TRBJ1-6	NA	CASSSTGGFTPSYNSPLHF	TGTGCCAGCAGTTCCACCGGGGGCTTCACACCCTCCTATAATTCACCCCTCCACTTT
TRBV7-2	17	TRBD2	TRBJ2-3	NA	CASSPYGTSGTGVKQYF	TGTGCCAGCAGCCCCTATGGGACTAGCGGGACCGGGGTGAAGCAGTATTTT
TRBV28	14	NA	TRBJ1-2	NA	CASSLGQGRDGYTF	TGTGCCAGCAGTTTAGGCCAGGGTCGCGATGGCTACACCTTC
TRBV7-2	13	NA	TRBJ1-2	NA	CASSPFGSSGYTF	TGTGCCAGCAGCCCTTTTGGGAGTAGTGGCTACACCTTC
TRBV6-5	14	TRBD1	TRBJ1-4	NA	CASSATGWYEKLFF	TGTGCCAGCAGCGCGACAGGGTGGTACGAAAAACTGTTTTTT
TRBV18	17	NA	TRBJ2-2	NA	CASSPYSDPAKVGELFF	TGTGCCAGCTCACCTTATTCGGACCCAGCGAAAGTCGGGGAGCTGTTTTTT
TRBV6-2/TRBV6-3	12	TRBD2	TRBJ2-7	once	CASSQLAGEQYF	TGTGCCAGCAGTCAATTAGCGGGCGAGCAGTACTTC
TRBV4-1	14	NA	TRBJ2-5	NA	CASSHGRLQETQYF	TGCGCCAGCAGCCATGGACGCCTGCAAGAGACCCAGTACTTC
TRBV6-6	15	NA	TRBJ1-3	NA	CASSYGGFSGNTIYF	TGTGCCAGCAGTTACGGCGGCTTCTCTGGAAACACCATATATTTT